Each of the 10 T cell receptor beta chains below was sequenced from the same sample in a study of blood T cells in healthy people across ages (dated by TCRdb to the mid-2010s). Libraries came from 5' RACE. The second PCR ran for roughly 7 to 12 cycles and used a J-beta primer mix along with a sample-barcoded 5' primer. TCRdb redid the processing of the public reads, applying fastp at Q25 and MiXCR, and retained in-frame beta chains. All rows with the same CDR3 protein become a single entry with the most common DNA and genes. For this sample the table gives fewer than 2,000,000 distinct CDR3 sequences, of which around 40% were detected only once. Of the sample, more than 20% falls within the top ten clones. Material for sequencing was blood. The receptors here all came from a human donor in good health.

This clonotype has a count of ten or more. The CDR3 nucleotides read TGTGCCAGCAGCTTCGGGACAGCCGAGCAGTACTTC. It encodes CASSFGTAEQYF. The chain links TRBV12-3 or TRBV12-4 to TRBJ2-7, with TRBD1 matching 7 bases. This CDR3 contains 12 residues. The J segment lost 6 bases and the V segment lost 6 bases, leaving 5 bases of the junction unmatched.

The CDR3 sequence is CATSDWNYEQYF. DNA for the CDR3: TGTGCCACCAGTGATTGGAACTACGAGCAGTACTTC. This rearrangement joins TRBV24-1 to TRBJ2-7; D unresolved. The germline gives CDR1 KGHDR, CDR2 SFDVKD. The CDR3 spans 12 residues. Trimming removed 2 bases from V and 3 bases from J, with 4 bases in between.

V usage is TRBV7-2 and J usage is TRBJ1-2; D remains unclear. Trimming took off 2 bases at V and 6 bases at J, with 16 bases between the two ends. The CDR3 covers 15 residues. CDR1 is SGHTA, CDR2 FQGNSA, per germline. In nucleotides, the CDR3 is TGTGCCAGCAGCTTAACCCTCGAGGCCGGGGATGGCTACACCTTC. Translation gives CASSLTLEAGDGYTF.

This clonotype has only a few counts. For the CDR3, the DNA is TGTGCCACCAGTGCCCCAGGGGCGGGGATGTACAATGAGCAGTTCTTC. This sequence encodes CATSAPGAGMYNEQFF. V is TRBV24-1 and J is TRBJ2-1; perhaps D is TRBD1 or TRBD2 (6 bases each). The CDR3 has 16 residues. CDR1 and CDR2 from the germline V gene are KGHDR and SFDVKD. V lost 5 bases, J lost 4 bases, and 17 bases lay in between.

The V gene is TRBV3-1, the J gene TRBJ2-1; D is ambiguous. This CDR3 comprises 17 residues. V lost 1 base, J lost 0 bases, and 13 bases lay in between. From germline, CDR1 is LGHDT and CDR2 YNNKEL (reference sequence). The CDR3 nucleotides read TGTGCCAGCAGCCAAGGACTTTATAGGAGCTCCTACAATGAGCAGTTCTTC. Its translation is CASSQGLYRSSYNEQFF.

Regarding this clonotype: A read error may produce the germline difference seen at one junction end. The J gene is TRBJ2-6, the V gene TRBV6-2 or TRBV6-3, with D possibly being TRBD1 or TRBD2 (5 bases each). This CDR3 is built from 15 residues. Looked up from germline, CDR1 is MNHEY and CDR2 is SVGEGT. The CDR3 DNA follows: TGTGCCAGCACTAGTGGGAGCTCTGGGGCCAACGTCCGGACTTTC. It codes for CASTSGSSGANVRTF.

A word on this clonotype: Relative to the germline gene, one junction end is altered; a read error may explain this. This CDR3 is CASSLDSGGDPTDTQYF. CDR3 nucleotide sequence: TGTGCCAGCAGCTTAGACTCCGGGGGGGACCCCACAGACACGCAGTATTTT. This sequence joins TRBV13 and TRBJ2-3; TRBD2 agrees at 8 bases. Germline CDR1 PRHDT, CDR2 FYEKMQ (reference sequence). This CDR3 spans 17 amino acids.

V gene TRBV18 combines with J gene TRBJ2-5; D might be TRBD2 (5 bases). Germline V gene lookup returns CDR1 KGHSH and CDR2 LQKENI. V dropped 0 bases and J dropped 2 bases, with 16 bases sitting between them. This CDR3 has 17 residues. This CDR3 reads CASSPPNGVSFQETQYF. CDR3 DNA: TGTGCCAGCTCACCACCGAACGGGGTATCCTTTCAAGAGACCCAGTACTTC. Drawing the rest from reference TRBV18 and TRBJ2-5, the complete variable domain is NAGVMQNPRHLVRRRGQEARLRCSPMKGHSHVYWYRQLPEEGLKFMVYLQKENIIDESGMPKERFSAEFPKEGPSILRIQQVVRGDSAAYFCASSPPNGVSFQETQYFGPGTRLLVL.

This chain uses TRBV29-1 with TRBJ1-1; D is ambiguous. Trimming took off 4 bases at V and 0 bases at J, with 9 bases between the two ends. CDR3 length: 13 residues. Germline CDR1 SQVTM, CDR2 ANQGSEA. Here the CDR3 DNA reads TGCAGCGTTGGAGCCCAAATGAACACTGAAGCTTTCTTT. This codes for CSVGAQMNTEAFF.

There are a few counts of this clonotype. This chain joins TRBV5-6 and TRBJ2-2; D may be TRBD1 (6 bases). V dropped 4 bases and J dropped 0 bases, with 19 bases sitting between them. The CDR3 is made up of 18 amino acids. The V gene's germline CDR1 is SGHDT and CDR2 YYEEEE. The CDR3 DNA reads TGTGCCAGCAGCGGGTTGAGGTGGGACATAACGAACACCGGGGAGCTGTTTTTT. Amino acids: CASSGLRWDITNTGELFF.